Listed here are 13 T cell receptor beta chains from one sample, sequenced in a study of shared clonotypes between healthy human individuals. Naive CD8 populations comprised CD45RO-negative cells positively selected for CCR7, excluding terminally differentiated effector memory CD45RA+ cells. Sequencing used immunoSEQ multiplex PCR; TCRdb keeps in-frame clones, though not all of them. The sample shows approximately 2,000,000 clones, about 94% of them seen only once. Sequencing was carried out using naive CD8+ T cells from PBMCs. These receptors came from a man aged 18 to 29 in good health. Some clones in this sample may be carry-over from other donors' samples.

In its sample, this clone was seen a few times. This chain links TRBV28 with TRBJ1-5, with TRBD1 matching over 8 bases. This CDR3 spans 14 amino acids. V dropped 6 bases and J dropped 6; count of bases not matched to a gene: 7. Germline loops: CDR1 MDHEN, CDR2 SYDVKM. CDR3 amino acids: CASSGQGRGQPQHF. In DNA form, the CDR3 reads TGTGCCAGCAGCGGACAGGGCCGGGGTCAGCCCCAGCATTTT.

V is TRBV6-1 and J is TRBJ2-7, with no clear D. The V end lost 1 base, the J end lost 2 bases, and 15 bases lay between the germline ends. The CDR3 runs to 16 residues. Germline V gene data show CDR1 as MNHNS and CDR2 as SASEGT. Here the CDR3 DNA reads TGTGCCAGCAGTGAAGGGTTATGGCGGACCCCCTACGAGCAGTACTTC. This codes for CASSEGLWRTPYEQYF.

Turning to this clone: Other DNA sequences of this sample code for an identical CDR3. This chain joins TRBV5-4 and TRBJ1-4; TRBD1 matches 7 bases. The CDR3 has 16 amino acids. In germline, CDR1 is SGHNT, CDR2 YYREEE (reference sequence). With 2 bases clipped from V and 2 bases from J, the junction kept 6 bases outside the gene matches. CDR3 residues: CASSLGQGGTNEKLFF. The CDR3 coding sequence is TGTGCCAGCAGCTTAGGCCAGGGGGGGACTAATGAAAAACTGTTTTTT.

The chain links TRBV14 to TRBJ2-5; the match to TRBD1 covers 7 bases. This CDR3 contains 16 residues. The V segment lost 2 bases and the J segment 2 bases; nucleotides outside the gene matches: 8. Germline V gene data show CDR1 as SGHDN and CDR2 as FVKESK. The CDR3 DNA follows: TGTGCCAGCAGCCAACCATCCCGGGACAGACAAGAGACCCAGTACTTC. Its translation: CASSQPSRDRQETQYF.

The CDR3, as DNA: TGCAGCGTTGAAGAGGACAGGGTCTCGGAGGGCTACACCTTC. Translation gives CSVEEDRVSEGYTF. The chain uses TRBV29-1 and TRBJ1-2; 8 nucleotides agree with TRBD1. The CDR3 length is 14 residues. Germline V gene sequence: CDR1 SQVTM, CDR2 ANQGSEA. V lost 0 bases and J lost 8; bases outside the gene matches: 8.

The genes are TRBV19 and TRBJ2-1, with 9 bases aligning to TRBD2. V was clipped by 5 bases and J by 4 bases; unmatched bases: 6. Germline CDR1 reads LNHDA; CDR2 reads SQIVND (reference sequence). This CDR3 contains 15 residues. In DNA form, the CDR3 reads TGTGCCAGTAGTCCCTATGCGGGAGGGTACAATGAGCAGTTCTTC. The encoded protein is CASSPYAGGYNEQFF.

The rearrangement uses TRBV11-3 and TRBJ2-1; D unclear. The CDR3 covers 15 residues. Germline CDR1 is SGHNT and CDR2 is YENEEA. The germline V and J ends were trimmed by 1 base and 4 bases, with 11 bases remaining between them. The DNA for the CDR3 is TGTGCCAGCAGCTTAGGGCAGACCGCATACAATGAGCAGTTCTTC. Translation gives CASSLGQTAYNEQFF. The whole variable domain, filled in from reference TRBV11-3 and TRBJ2-1, reads EAGVVQSPRYKIIEKKQPVAFWCNPISGHNTLYWYLQNLGQGPELLIRYENEEAVDDSQLPKDRFSAERLKGVDSTLKIQPAELGDSAVYLCASSLGQTAYNEQFFGPGTRLTVL.

The CDR3 nucleotides read TGTGCCAGCAGATTTGGACAGGGGTATGGCTACACCTTC. Its protein product is CASRFGQGYGYTF. The chain links TRBV6-5 to TRBJ1-2; TRBD1 matches 9 bases. CDR3 length equals 13 residues. Germline CDR1 is MNHEY and CDR2 is SVGAGI. Trimming removed 6 bases from V and 5 bases from J; junction bases left unmatched: 4.

The chain recombines TRBV2 with TRBJ1-1, with D hard to call. Trimming took off 3 bases at V and 6 bases at J, with 17 bases between the two ends. This CDR3 is built from 15 residues. The germline V gene encodes CDR1 SNHLY and CDR2 FYNNEI. The CDR3 is CASSERRERGAEAFF. CDR3 bases: TGTGCCAGCAGTGAGCGTAGGGAGAGAGGTGCTGAAGCTTTCTTT.

As to this clone: The sample holds other DNA sequences that translate to the same CDR3. The chain combines TRBV7-9 with TRBJ2-7; D is unresolved. Between the trimmed V and J ends, which lost 2 bases and 2 bases, there was a span of 4 bases. Germline CDR1 and CDR2: SEHNR and FQNEAQ (reference sequence). This CDR3 is built from 12 residues. Here the CDR3 reads CASSLQTYEQYF. For the CDR3, the DNA is TGTGCCAGCAGCTTACAGACCTACGAGCAGTACTTC.

Points on this clone: The identical CDR3 is also encoded by other nucleotide sequences in the sample. This chain joins TRBV6-5 and TRBJ2-5; 7 positions agree with TRBD1. Trimming removed 0 bases from V and 2 bases from J; junction bases left unmatched: 3. Germline CDR1 MNHEY, CDR2 SVGAGI. There are 15 residues in the CDR3. CDR3 sequence (DNA): TGTGCCAGCAGTTACTCCGACAGGGTTCAAGAGACCCAGTACTTC. It encodes CASSYSDRVQETQYF.

A word on this clone: At one boundary the junction diverges from the germline segment, which might be a read error. The J gene is TRBJ1-4, the V gene TRBV5-6, with a weak D call TRBD1 (5 bases). Per the germline V gene, CDR1 is SGHDT and CDR2 is YYEEEE. The CDR3 extends over 14 amino acids. The CDR3 nucleotides are TGTGCCAGCAGCTTGGGGACCGAGCTTGGAAGAGGGGTTTTT. The encoded protein is CASSLGTELGRGVF.

The rearrangement links TRBV2 to TRBJ2-7; possible D gene TRBD2, 6 bases. The germline CDR1 and CDR2 sequences are SNHLY and FYNNEI. V was trimmed by 3 bases and J by 3 bases, leaving 15 bases between them. The CDR3 is 15 residues long. CDR3 residues: CASSDGAGGFYEQYF. CDR3 sequence (DNA): TGTGCCAGCAGTGATGGTGCAGGAGGGTTCTACGAGCAGTACTTC.